The 21 T cell receptor beta chains presented below share a single source sample, sequenced in a study of shared clonotypes between healthy human individuals. Generated by immunoSEQ multiplex PCR, the TCRdb table keeps only in-frame clones and is missing some. The data show some 580,000 clones, less than 98% seen once. Sequencing was performed on naive CD4+ T cells sorted from blood. Noted subset: CD45RA+ positively selected. Every receptor here comes from a woman in her 30s in good health.

The chain employs TRBV27 and TRBJ1-5, with unresolved D. V was pared by 3 bases and J by 5 bases, with 8 bases between. This CDR3 is 13 amino acids long. Germline V gene data show CDR1 as MNHEY and CDR2 as SMNVEV (reference sequence). The CDR3 region is CASSLGAHQPQHF. In nucleotides, the CDR3 is TGTGCCAGCAGTTTGGGAGCGCATCAGCCCCAGCATTTT.

The chain has TRBV19 and TRBJ2-1; D is unresolved. Germline CDR1 is LNHDA and CDR2 is SQIVND (reference sequence). This CDR3 is 13 amino acids long. V shed 1 base and J shed 8 bases, with 9 bases lying between them. The CDR3 spells CASSIALVDEQFF. CDR3 DNA: TGTGCCAGTAGTATAGCTCTAGTGGATGAGCAGTTCTTC.

This sequence joins TRBV29-1 and TRBJ1-2, with D possibly matching TRBD1 (5 bases). This CDR3 is built from 15 residues. Trimming took off 4 bases at V and 1 base at J, with 16 bases between the two ends. Germline-derived CDR1 and CDR2 are SQVTM and ANQGSEA. For the CDR3, the DNA is TGCAGCGTTGTCTGGGCAGGGCGGAGTAACTATGGCTACACCTTC. Encoded protein: CSVVWAGRSNYGYTF.

CDR3 DNA: TGCAGCGCCCAGCCCGGAGTACGGTTTTACAATGAGCAGTTCTTC. Amino acids: CSAQPGVRFYNEQFF. The rearrangement uses TRBV29-1 and TRBJ2-1; no definite D call. This CDR3 contains 15 residues. The germline V gene encodes CDR1 SQVTM and CDR2 ANQGSEA. Trimming left V 7 bases short and J 4 bases short, with 20 bases between.

The rearrangement links TRBV29-1 to TRBJ2-5; 7 nucleotides align to TRBD1. The J call may be incorrect, as the DNA end agrees better with TRBJ2-7. CDR1 SQVTM and CDR2 ANQGSEA come from the germline V gene. The CDR3 consists of 15 residues. CDR3 coding DNA: TGCAGCGTTGAGGGGAAAAAGGGACAGCCAGACGAGCAGTACTTC. This translates into CSVEGKKGQPDEQYF.

The chain recombines TRBV18 with TRBJ2-1; 8 bases are shared with TRBD2. The J segment lost 7 bases and the V segment lost 0 bases, leaving 8 bases of the junction unmatched. Germline CDR1 is KGHSH and CDR2 is LQKENI. The CDR3 runs 16 residues. CDR3 amino acids: CASSPPLLAARNEQFF. In nucleotides, the CDR3 is TGTGCCAGCTCACCACCGCTACTAGCGGCTAGGAATGAGCAGTTCTTC. The variable domain in full, completed from reference TRBV18 and TRBJ2-1, reads NAGVMQNPRHLVRRRGQEARLRCSPMKGHSHVYWYRQLPEEGLKFMVYLQKENIIDESGMPKERFSAEFPKEGPSILRIQQVVRGDSAAYFCASSPPLLAARNEQFFGPGTRLTVL.

V gene TRBV6-5 combines with J gene TRBJ2-1, with D possibly being TRBD1 or TRBD2 (6 bases each). The length of the CDR3 is 14 residues. Germline V lookup: CDR1 MNHEY, CDR2 SVGAGI. V was pared by 0 bases and J by 10 bases, with 13 bases between. DNA for the CDR3: TGTGCCAGCAGTTACTCGTCGGGGGCTGGGGAGCAGTTCTTC. Amino acid sequence: CASSYSSGAGEQFF.

The chain has TRBV28 and TRBJ2-7; no clear D gene. Trimming left V 6 bases short and J 0 bases short, with 27 bases between. Germline V gene lookup returns CDR1 MDHEN and CDR2 SYDVKM. This CDR3 contains 19 residues. CDR3 in DNA: TGTGCCAGCAGACGTAGCCCCCCCCTAGTGAACCGCAGCTCCTACGAGCAGTACTTC. Translating gives CASRRSPPLVNRSSYEQYF.

Notes on this clone: In the same sample, other DNA sequences code for this CDR3. The chain is built from TRBV29-1 and TRBJ1-2; D call uncertain. V was pared by 3 bases and J by 7 bases, with 0 bases between. Germline V gene lookup returns CDR1 SQVTM and CDR2 ANQGSEA. The CDR3 contains 8 residues. The CDR3 loop is CSVDGYTF. CDR3 nucleotide sequence: TGCAGCGTTGATGGCTACACCTTC.

The J gene is TRBJ2-7, the V gene TRBV7-9; D call uncertain. There are 16 residues in the CDR3. Trimming took off 3 bases at V and 5 bases at J, with 20 bases between the two ends. The germline CDR1 and CDR2 sequences are SEHNR and FQNEAQ (reference sequence). The CDR3 DNA is TGTGCCAGCAGCTTGGGTATGGACGGCTCCAGCGACGAGCAGTACTTC. Its translation: CASSLGMDGSSDEQYF. Using reference TRBV7-9 and TRBJ2-7 for the parts outside the CDR3, the full variable domain is DTGVSQNPRHKITKRGQNVTFRCDPISEHNRLYWYRQTLGQGPEFLTYFQNEAQLEKSRLLSDRFSAERPKGSFSTLEIQRTEQGDSAMYLCASSLGMDGSSDEQYFGPGTRLTVT.

V gene TRBV28 combines with J gene TRBJ2-7; D assignment may be TRBD1 or TRBD2 (5 bases each). The CDR3 is 14 residues long. Trimming removed 6 bases from V and 0 bases from J, with 12 bases in between. From germline, CDR1 is MDHEN and CDR2 SYDVKM. The CDR3 sequence is CASRGVRYSYEQYF. Written as DNA, the CDR3 is TGTGCCAGCAGGGGGGTCAGGTACTCCTACGAGCAGTACTTC.

The chain uses TRBV5-1 and TRBJ2-6; no definite D call. Germline CDR1 is SGHRS and CDR2 is YFSETQ. Trimming cost V 4 bases and J 1 base, with 18 bases left between them. This CDR3 has 18 residues. The CDR3 sequence is CASSTSTGISSGANVLTF. The CDR3 coding sequence is TGCGCCAGCAGCACCAGCACGGGTATTAGTTCTGGGGCCAACGTCCTGACTTTC. Combining the CDR3 with reference TRBV5-1 and TRBJ2-6 gives the whole variable domain KAGVTQTPRYLIKTRGQQVTLSCSPISGHRSVSWYQQTPGQGLQFLFEYFSETQRNKGNFPGRFSGRQFSNSRSEMNVSTLELGDSALYLCASSTSTGISSGANVLTFGAGSRLTVL.

The chain carries TRBV13 and TRBJ2-7; D might be TRBD1 or TRBD2, each matching 5 bases. CDR1 and CDR2 (germline): PRHDT, FYEKMQ (reference sequence). The V end lost 3 bases, the J end lost 2 bases, and 17 bases lay between the germline ends. This CDR3 has 16 residues. CDR3 bases: TGTGCCAGCAGCTTCGCATCTTCGGGGCGTCCCTACGAGCAGTACTTC. It translates to CASSFASSGRPYEQYF.

This clone was observed a single time. The V gene is TRBV2, the J gene TRBJ2-4; D unresolved. This CDR3 comprises 19 residues. Between the trimmed V and J ends, which lost 6 bases and 0 bases, there was a span of 24 bases. The germline V gene has CDR1 SNHLY and CDR2 FYNNEI. CDR3 sequence (DNA): TGTGCCAGCAGGACAACCGGGCGAGAACAAATACTAGCCAAAAACATTCAGTACTTC. It specifies CASRTTGREQILAKNIQYF.

The chain is built from TRBV7-2 and TRBJ2-7; D may be TRBD1 or TRBD2 (5 bases each). Germline V gene data show CDR1 as SGHTA and CDR2 as FQGNSA. The CDR3 runs to 15 residues. Trimming removed 7 bases at V and 2 bases at J, with 18 bases between. The CDR3 reads CASNRRGQGTYEQYF. Written as DNA, the CDR3 is TGTGCCAGCAACCGCCGAGGGCAGGGAACCTACGAGCAGTACTTC.

This chain connects TRBV11-3 to TRBJ1-1; unclear D gene. Germline assignment: CDR1 SGHNT and CDR2 YENEEA. This CDR3 spans 13 amino acids. Between the trimmed V and J ends, which lost 5 bases and 4 bases, there was a span of 11 bases. The CDR3 is CASSREGSTEAFF. CDR3 bases: TGTGCCAGCAGCCGTGAGGGTAGCACTGAAGCTTTCTTT.

V usage is TRBV6-6 and J usage is TRBJ2-3; no firm D call. CDR3 size: 12 residues. CDR1 is MNHNY and CDR2 is SVGAGI in the germline V gene (reference sequence). V gave up 7 bases and J gave up 1 base, with 6 bases separating them. CDR3 nucleotides: TGTGCCAGCACTCCGGGCACAGATACGCAGTATTTT. It codes for CASTPGTDTQYF.

The chain couples TRBV14 to TRBJ2-7, with 10 bases aligning to TRBD2. Germline CDR1 and CDR2: SGHDN and FVKESK. The CDR3 is 15 amino acids. V gave up 0 bases and J gave up 12 bases; unmatched junction bases: 11. The DNA of the CDR3 is TGTGCCAGCAGCCAAGATGACCTAGCGGGAGTTACGTTGTACTTC. It encodes CASSQDDLAGVTLYF.

Turning to this clone: Relative to the germline gene, one junction end is altered; a read error may explain this. The chain couples TRBV5-1 to TRBJ2-1, with 8 bases matching TRBD2. Germline CDR1 and CDR2: SGHRS and YFSETQ. The CDR3 is 17 amino acids. The CDR3 sequence is CAGSWRLSGRTYNEQFF. The CDR3 DNA reads as TGCGCCGGCAGCTGGCGGCTGAGCGGGAGAACCTACAATGAGCAGTTCTTC.

The chain joins TRBV15 to TRBJ2-1; 14 nucleotides agree with TRBD2. This CDR3 region has 18 residues. With V trimmed by 1 base and J by 9 bases, 11 bases remained unmatched. The V gene's germline CDR1 is LNHNV and CDR2 YYDKDF (reference sequence). The CDR3 loop reads CATSRGGLAGVLGREQFF. The CDR3 nucleotides are TGTGCCACCAGCAGAGGGGGACTAGCGGGGGTCTTAGGACGTGAGCAGTTCTTC.

This clone was detected only once. V gene TRBV7-3 combines with J gene TRBJ2-1, with D possibly TRBD2 on 6 matching bases. Looked up from germline, CDR1 is SGHTA and CDR2 is FQGTGA. The V end lost 1 base, the J end lost 5 bases, and 15 bases lay between the germline ends. The CDR3 length is 16 residues. In DNA, the CDR3 is TGTGCCAGCAGCTTAAACGGGAGCCCCGGGAACAATGAGCAGTTCTTC. The encoded protein is CASSLNGSPGNNEQFF. Looking up the rest from reference TRBV7-3 and TRBJ2-1 gives the full variable domain: GAGVSQTPSNKVTEKGKYVELRCDPISGHTALYWYRQSLGQGPEFLIYFQGTGAADDSGLPNDRFFAVRPEGSVSTLKIQRTERGDSAVYLCASSLNGSPGNNEQFFGPGTRLTVL.